This is a list of T cell receptor beta chains from one sample in a study of OX40 agonist ivuxolimab in advanced cancers. TCRdb's table, derived via immunoSEQ multiplex PCR, lists solely in-frame clones and lacks some. The table has approximately 66,000 clones, approximately 83% seen once; the top ten hold about 0.7%. The sample here was CD4+ or CD8+ T cells sorted from blood, taken in a trial of the OX40 agonist ivuxolimab. The receptors derive from an adult with an advanced solid tumor such as melanoma, head and neck, liver or kidney cancer. Each CDR3 is given with its conserved first and last residue. D genes are given only for firm matches. Clone size is shown for a subset of rows, as once, few, many or a class of expanded clone.

size	D	V	J	CDR3	DNA
-	-	TRBV5-1	TRBJ2-5	CASSLEGETQYF	TGCGCCAGCAGCTTGGAAGGAGAGACCCAGTACTTC
-	TRBD2	TRBV11-3	TRBJ2-1	CASSTGLAGDNEQFF	TGTGCCAGCAGCACGGGACTAGCGGGGGACAATGAGCAGTTCTTC
-	TRBD1	TRBV14	TRBJ1-2	CASSPQGASRGYTF	TGTGCCAGCAGCCCACAGGGGGCCTCGAGGGGCTACACCTTC
-	-	TRBV19	TRBJ1-4	CASSIAGNEKLFF	TGTGCCAGTAGTATAGCCGGTAATGAAAAACTGTTTTTT
once	TRBD2	TRBV7-9	TRBJ2-3	CASSSGLAGEYF	TGTGCCAGCAGCTCCGGACTAGCGGGAGAGTATTTT
-	TRBD1	TRBV14	TRBJ2-4	CASTTRQGFGKNIQYF	TGTGCCAGCACAACAAGACAGGGGTTTGGCAAAAACATTCAGTACTTC
-	-	TRBV4-3	TRBJ2-3	CASSQDVRSGGSTDTQYF	TGCGCCAGCAGCCAAGACGTCCGGAGCGGAGGTAGCACAGATACGCAGTATTTT
once	-	TRBV5-6	TRBJ1-3	CASSSYPGTLGNTIYF	TGTGCCAGCAGCTCATACCCAGGGACCTTAGGAAACACCATATATTTT
-	TRBD1	TRBV19	TRBJ1-5	CASRIQGASNQPQHF	TGTGCCAGTAGAATACAGGGGGCAAGCAATCAGCCCCAGCATTTT
-	-	TRBV5-1	TRBJ2-1	CASSLAGTPEQFF	TGCGCCAGCAGCTTGGCCGGGACCCCGGAGCAGTTCTTC
-	TRBD2	TRBV2	TRBJ2-1	CASSPGTSASNEQFF	TGTGCCAGCAGCCCCGGGACTAGCGCTTCCAATGAGCAGTTCTTC
-	-	TRBV7-3	TRBJ1-5	CASSSQQGYHQPQHF	TGTGCCAGCAGCTCCCAACAGGGATACCATCAGCCCCAGCATTTT
-	-	TRBV29-1	TRBJ1-1	CSVATYYTEAFF	TGCAGCGTAGCTACATATTACACTGAAGCTTTCTTT
-	TRBD2	TRBV2	TRBJ2-5	CASRWTSGSGDF	TGTGCCAGCAGGTGGACTAGCGGGAGCGGGGACTTC
-	-	TRBV7-9	TRBJ2-5	CASSSHRKGAGETQYF	TGTGCCAGCAGCTCACATAGGAAGGGGGCGGGGGAGACCCAGTACTTC
few	-	TRBV7-2	TRBJ2-5	CASSFPPGARETQYF	TGTGCCAGCAGCTTCCCCCCCGGGGCTAGAGAGACCCAGTACTTC
-	-	TRBV4-3	TRBJ2-7	CASSQDQGYSYEQYF	TGCGCCAGCAGCCAAGATCAGGGATACTCCTACGAGCAGTACTTC
-	TRBD1	TRBV19	TRBJ2-5	CASAPKTGGLKTQYF	TGTGCCAGTGCCCCGAAGACAGGGGGCTTAAAGACCCAGTACTTC
-	-	TRBV6-6	TRBJ2-3	CASRDSSTDTQYF	TGTGCCAGCAGGGACTCTAGCACAGATACGCAGTATTTT
-	TRBD1	TRBV30	TRBJ2-7	CAWSGTGFPHEQYF	TGTGCCTGGAGTGGGACAGGGTTCCCCCACGAGCAGTACTTC
medium-sized	-	TRBV4-2	TRBJ1-2	CASSQDEGGYTF	TGTGCCAGCAGCCAAGATGAGGGAGGCTACACCTTC
-	-	TRBV27	TRBJ1-1	CASCWREGGNTEAFF	TGTGCCAGCTGCTGGCGAGAAGGGGGGAACACTGAAGCTTTCTTT
-	TRBD1	TRBV5-1	TRBJ2-5	CASSPGQDQETQYF	TGCGCCAGCAGCCCTGGACAGGACCAAGAGACCCAGTACTTC
-	TRBD1	TRBV30	TRBJ2-7	CASSGGTGDAYEQYF	TGTGCCTCGAGTGGGGGGACAGGGGACGCTTACGAGCAGTACTTC
-	TRBD1	TRBV7-9	TRBJ1-2	CASSFGGTATNYGYTF	TGTGCCAGCAGCTTCGGCGGGACAGCAACTAACTATGGCTACACCTTC
-	-	TRBV7-8	TRBJ2-5	CASSLSAQETQYF	TGTGCCAGCAGCTTGTCGGCCCAAGAGACCCAGTACTTC
-	-	TRBV25-1	TRBJ1-2	CASRDGRTHYGYTF	TGTGCCAGCAGAGATGGACGGACTCACTATGGCTACACCTTC
once	TRBD2	TRBV7-2	TRBJ2-3	CASKTYGTTDTQYF	TGTGCCAGCAAAACCTATGGGACTACGGATACGCAGTATTTT
-	-	TRBV6-5	TRBJ2-7	CASSYSKFFGSYEQYF	TGTGCCAGCAGTTACTCGAAGTTCTTTGGATCCTACGAGCAGTACTTC
once	TRBD2	TRBV10-2	TRBJ2-1	CASLLAGDYNEQFF	TGCGCCAGCTTACTAGCGGGAGACTACAATGAGCAGTTCTTC
-	-	TRBV18	TRBJ1-2	CASSPPSRPNYGYTF	TGTGCCAGCTCACCACCCAGTAGGCCTAACTATGGCTACACCTTC
-	-	TRBV30	TRBJ1-5	CAWSVRTGGSNQPQHF	TGTGCCTGGAGTGTACGGACCGGTGGTAGCAATCAGCCCCAGCATTTT
-	TRBD2	TRBV9	TRBJ2-1	CASSQSGTYNEQFF	TGTGCCAGCAGCCAAAGCGGGACTTACAATGAGCAGTTCTTC
-	-	TRBV7-8	TRBJ2-7	CASSLGEYEQYF	TGTGCCAGCAGCTTAGGAGAGTACGAGCAGTACTTC
-	TRBD1	TRBV11-2	TRBJ2-3	CASGQVSQGALNF	TGTGCCAGCGGCCAAGTCTCACAGGGGGCGTTAAATTTT
-	TRBD2	TRBV6-5	TRBJ2-1	CASRPFSGSYNEQFF	TGTGCCAGCAGACCGTTTAGCGGGAGCTACAATGAGCAGTTCTTC
once	-	TRBV11-2	TRBJ2-7	CASSVDRIPYEQYF	TGTGCCAGCAGCGTGGACCGGATTCCCTACGAGCAGTACTTC
-	TRBD2	TRBV28	TRBJ2-7	CASRAGTSGSIISEQYF	TGTGCCAGCAGGGCCGGGACTAGCGGGAGTATTATAAGCGAGCAGTACTTC
-	-	TRBV28	TRBJ2-7	CASIPAGRLSYEQYF	TGTGCCAGCATACCGGCGGGGAGGCTCTCCTACGAGCAGTACTTC
-	-	TRBV11-2	TRBJ1-2	CASRLGAWGPYGYTF	TGTGCCAGCAGGCTAGGAGCCTGGGGGCCCTATGGCTACACCTTC
-	-	TRBV29-1	TRBJ2-1	CSVVSGGSYNEQFF	TGCAGCGTTGTTAGTGGGGGCTCCTACAATGAGCAGTTCTTC
-	-	TRBV19	TRBJ1-2	CASVQQGHGGYTF	TGTGCCAGTGTTCAGCAGGGCCATGGCGGCTACACCTTC
-	-	TRBV6-1	TRBJ1-2	CASVWGGGPNYGYTF	TGTGCCAGCGTATGGGGAGGGGGTCCGAACTATGGCTACACCTTC
-	-	TRBV5-4	TRBJ2-5	CASSSGRLQETQYF	TGTGCCAGCAGCTCGGGCCGCCTCCAAGAGACCCAGTACTTC
-	-	TRBV10-1	TRBJ2-2	CASSDGNTGELFF	TGCGCCAGCAGTGACGGGAACACCGGGGAGCTGTTTTTT
-	TRBD2	TRBV10-3	TRBJ2-3	CAISDTSGRALDTQYF	TGTGCCATCAGTGACACTAGCGGGAGGGCCTTAGATACGCAGTATTTT
-	-	TRBV11-2	TRBJ1-1	CASSWSGPNTEAFF	TGTGCCAGCAGCTGGAGCGGGCCGAACACTGAAGCTTTCTTT
-	-	TRBV6-5	TRBJ1-1	CASSPLGTVNTEAFF	TGTGCCAGCAGCCCCTTGGGTACAGTGAACACTGAAGCTTTCTTT
-	TRBD1	TRBV5-4	TRBJ1-2	CASSLGDRVNYGYTF	TGTGCCAGCAGCTTGGGGGACAGGGTGAACTATGGCTACACCTTC
few	-	TRBV7-2	TRBJ1-3	CASSLGGTGNTIYF	TGTGCCAGCAGCTTAGGAGGGACTGGAAACACCATATATTTT
-	-	TRBV29-1	TRBJ2-7	CSVEIGVSYEQYF	TGCAGCGTTGAAATCGGGGTCTCCTACGAGCAGTACTTC
-	-	TRBV7-7	TRBJ2-5	CASSPDSQETQYF	TGTGCTAGCAGCCCGGACAGTCAAGAGACCCAGTACTTC
-	TRBD1	TRBV11-1	TRBJ2-5	CASSQDRARQETQYF	TGTGCCAGCAGCCAAGACAGGGCTAGACAAGAGACCCAGTACTTC